The clone carrying this T cell receptor (beta chain) was observed a handful of times. What it binds is unknown. From germline, CDR1 is SGHDT and CDR2 YYEEEE. This CDR3 is built from 13 residues. V lost 4 bases to trimming and J lost 9 bases, with 14 bases between them. The data stem from a study of T-cell memory formation after mild COVID-19. The 5'RACE method, run with constant-segment primers, produced TCR alpha and TCR beta cDNA libraries (carrying sample barcodes and UMIs). Using its own MiXCR run on the 5' RACE reads, TCRdb lists one record per CDR3 protein. This table has over 350,000 distinct CDR3 sequences, approximately 15% appearing once. Study-wide points: The study found contracting CD4+ clones mainly in CM and EM and contracting CD8+ clones in EMRA. Clones contracting day 15 to 85 were balanced CD4/CD8; later expanders leaned CD4+. Within pre-infection memory, some responding clones were found, suggesting cross-reactive memory joined.

The V gene is TRBV5-6, the J gene TRBJ2-1; D is unclear. Sequencing input: PBMCs or a T cell subset sorted from them (not recorded which). This receptor was taken from a man younger than 35 who had mild COVID-19 (a few samples of this study predate the infection). Cell type and time point are not known. This CDR3 is CASSPRPASEQFF. The CDR3 DNA is TGTGCCAGCAGCCCCCGCCCCGCTAGTGAGCAGTTCTTC.